These 27 T cell receptor beta chains originate from one sample sequenced in a study of response to subunit inactivated influenza vaccine. TCRdb reprocessed the RT-PCR reads with MiXCR, giving one entry per CDR3 protein. Found here are about 570,000 distinct CDR3 sequences, approximately 10% of them singletons; the top ten hold 8% to 13%. This sample was shared with a second study, whose subject was T cells expressing NK-cell markers. As that report states: The cDNA for TCR beta came from 5'RACE template switching with UMIs.

The sample consisted of PBMCs from blood, taken on the day of vaccination. The receptors stem from a man aged 45-60 years who received an inactivated influenza vaccine.

At least ten counts were recorded for this clonotype. V is TRBV5-1 and J is TRBJ2-7; 9 bases are a match to TRBD1. This CDR3 is 16 amino acids long. Losses at the gene ends were 4 bases for V and 2 bases for J; bases not matched to a gene: 10. Per germline, CDR1 SGHRS and CDR2 YFSETQ. CDR3 protein: CASSEIPGQGTYEQYF. The CDR3 DNA reads TGCGCCAGCAGCGAAATCCCGGGACAGGGAACCTACGAGCAGTACTTC.

V usage is TRBV6-5 and J usage is TRBJ2-7, with D perhaps matching TRBD2 (6 bases). CDR1 is MNHEY, CDR2 SVGAGI, per germline. The CDR3 runs to 14 residues. V gave up 2 bases and J gave up 6 bases, with 14 bases separating them. DNA for the CDR3: TGTGCCAGCAGTTACACCTTTCAGGGAGGCGAGCAGTACTTC. This codes for CASSYTFQGGEQYF.

This clonotype was counted at least ten times. The rearrangement links TRBV14 to TRBJ2-7; D not certain. The V gene's germline CDR1 is SGHDN and CDR2 FVKESK. The CDR3 has 11 residues. V was clipped by 5 bases and J by 2 bases, with 4 bases between them. In nucleotides, the CDR3 is TGTGCCAGCAGCAACGCCTACGAGCAGTACTTC. It is translated as CASSNAYEQYF.

The genes are TRBV5-1 and TRBJ2-1, with D perhaps TRBD2 (6 bases). Germline lookup yields CDR1 SGHRS and CDR2 YFSETQ. The CDR3 contains 14 residues. V was trimmed by 1 base and J by 8 bases, leaving 13 bases between them. CDR3 in amino acids: CASSLRSGGYEQFF. As DNA, the CDR3 is TGCGCCAGCAGCTTGCGGTCCGGGGGATATGAGCAGTTCTTC. Full variable domain (outside the CDR3, taken from reference TRBV5-1 and TRBJ2-1): KAGVTQTPRYLIKTRGQQVTLSCSPISGHRSVSWYQQTPGQGLQFLFEYFSETQRNKGNFPGRFSGRQFSNSRSEMNVSTLELGDSALYLCASSLRSGGYEQFFGPGTRLTVL.

This clonotype was seen repeatedly, ten times or more. The J gene is TRBJ2-1, the V gene TRBV24-1; 11 bases line up with TRBD2. This CDR3 has 20 amino acids. V lost 1 base to trimming and J lost 7 bases; unmatched junction nucleotides: 17. Germline-derived CDR1 and CDR2 are KGHDR and SFDVKD. DNA for the CDR3: TGTGCCACCAGTGATTTACCCCGTTGGACACGACTAGCGGGGTTAAATGAGCAGTTCTTC. It codes for CATSDLPRWTRLAGLNEQFF.

V gene TRBV4-2 combines with J gene TRBJ1-5; D gene ambiguous. V shed 4 bases and J shed 7 bases, with 11 bases lying between them. There are 13 residues in the CDR3. Germline CDR1 reads LGHNA; CDR2 reads YNFKEQ. The CDR3 is CASSPEVGQPQHF. The CDR3 bases are TGTGCCAGCAGCCCCGAAGTCGGGCAGCCCCAGCATTTT.

This clonotype was seen many times. The V and J genes are TRBV5-1 and TRBJ1-2; 7 bases are shared with TRBD1. The CDR3 contains 15 residues. Unmatched junction bases numbered 13, after V lost 5 bases and J lost 6 bases. The germline CDR1 and CDR2 sequences are SGHRS and YFSETQ. The CDR3, as DNA: TGCGCCAGCAGTACGTATGACAGGGTATCGGATGGCTACACCTTC. Protein sequence: CASSTYDRVSDGYTF. The full variable domain, with the rest looked up from reference TRBV5-1 and TRBJ1-2, is KAGVTQTPRYLIKTRGQQVTLSCSPISGHRSVSWYQQTPGQGLQFLFEYFSETQRNKGNFPGRFSGRQFSNSRSEMNVSTLELGDSALYLCASSTYDRVSDGYTFGSGTRLTVV.

The chain is built from TRBV4-3 and TRBJ2-3; TRBD2 agrees at 8 bases. Germline CDR1 and CDR2: LGHNA and YSLEER. V gave up 0 bases and J gave up 5 bases; unmatched junction bases: 4. The CDR3 contains 15 residues. CDR3 in DNA: TGCGCCAGCAGCCAAGATCCCGCGGGGGGAGATACGCAGTATTTT. Translating it yields CASSQDPAGGDTQYF.

This clonotype was counted between two and nine times. The chain uses TRBV30 and TRBJ2-7; the match to TRBD2 covers 11 bases. J gave up 3 bases and V 4 bases, and 8 bases lay outside the gene matches. The germline gives CDR1 GTSNPN, CDR2 SVGIG (reference sequence). This CDR3 has 15 amino acids. Here the CDR3 reads CAWIQALAGGYEQYF. DNA of the CDR3: TGTGCCTGGATCCAGGCCCTAGCGGGGGGCTACGAGCAGTACTTC.

V gene TRBV12-3 or TRBV12-4 combines with J gene TRBJ2-2; tentatively, D is TRBD1 or TRBD2 (6 bases each). V shed 3 bases and J shed 8 bases, with 19 bases lying between them. This CDR3 contains 16 residues. Written as DNA, the CDR3 is TGTGCCAGCAGTTTCGAGACAGGAGGGGCGAGGGGGGAGCTGTTTTTT. Protein product: CASSFETGGARGELFF.

This clonotype came up many times. This chain links TRBV5-1 with TRBJ2-2, with no clear D. Per the germline V gene, CDR1 is SGHRS and CDR2 is YFSETQ. The CDR3 spans 15 residues. Trimming shortened V by 4 bases and J by 1 base, and 11 bases separated the two germline ends. CDR3 sequence reads: CASSARTGNTGELFF. In DNA form, the CDR3 reads TGCGCCAGCAGCGCCCGGACGGGGAACACCGGGGAGCTGTTTTTT.

This chain connects TRBV24-1 to TRBJ2-3; perhaps D is TRBD1 or TRBD2 (5 bases each). This CDR3 has 17 amino acids. Germline V gives CDR1 KGHDR, CDR2 SFDVKD. V lost 5 bases to trimming and J lost 5 bases, with 22 bases between them. The CDR3 bases are TGTGCCACCAGTGGTACTGTTCGGGGCGCGTATGTAGATACGCAGTATTTT. Translation gives CATSGTVRGAYVDTQYF.

This clonotype was seen ten or more times. The chain joins TRBV6-5 to TRBJ1-4; D is unclear. Germline CDR1 reads MNHEY; CDR2 reads SVGAGI. V lost 3 bases to trimming and J lost 7 bases, with 12 bases between them. The length of the CDR3 is 14 residues. CDR3 residues: CASSYSRMGEKLFF. In nucleotides, the CDR3 is TGTGCCAGCAGTTATTCCCGAATGGGTGAAAAACTGTTTTTT.

This clonotype turned up a few times. The rearrangement links TRBV9 to TRBJ2-7, with D perhaps matching TRBD1 or TRBD2 (5 bases each). Trimming left V 0 bases short and J 0 bases short, with 10 bases between. CDR3 size: 15 residues. Germline V lookup: CDR1 SGDLS, CDR2 YYNGEE. CDR3 loop: CASSVGAGTSYEQYF. CDR3 in DNA: TGTGCCAGCAGCGTAGGGGCAGGGACCTCCTACGAGCAGTACTTC.

The V call is TRBV2, the J call TRBJ2-7, with 12 bases aligning to TRBD2. This CDR3 contains 19 residues. Germline lookup yields CDR1 SNHLY and CDR2 FYNNEI. Trimming cost V 6 bases and J 5 bases; bases outside gene matches: 20. The CDR3 here is CASRTLLAGGPTRENEQYF. The CDR3 DNA reads TGTGCCAGCAGGACATTACTAGCGGGAGGACCAACTCGGGAGAACGAGCAGTACTTC.

This chain links TRBV14 with TRBJ2-5, with D possibly TRBD1 on 5 matching bases. This CDR3 has 17 residues. Trimming took 3 bases from V and 0 from J, leaving 17 bases between them. The germline gives CDR1 SGHDN, CDR2 FVKESK. In nucleotides, the CDR3 is TGTGCCAGCAGCCATTTACAGGTTAATCAGTACCAAGAGACCCAGTACTTC. This encodes CASSHLQVNQYQETQYF.

This chain uses TRBV7-2 with TRBJ2-5, with 10 bases fitting TRBD1. Germline-derived CDR1 and CDR2 are SGHTA and FQGNSA. The CDR3 consists of 15 residues. The ends lost 4 bases at V and 5 bases at J; junction bases unmatched: 7. CDR3 coding DNA: TGTGCCAGCAGCTGGAGGACAGGGGGTGGGGAGACCCAGTACTTC. This gives the protein CASSWRTGGGETQYF.

V is TRBV6-2 or TRBV6-3 and J is TRBJ2-3; maybe TRBD2 (6 bases). V lost 0 bases and J 0 bases, leaving 19 bases between the germline ends. The CDR3 extends over 19 amino acids. Germline CDR1 reads MNHEY; CDR2 reads SVGEGT. The CDR3 region has the DNA TGTGCCAGCAGTTACTCGAGAGTCTCATTGCGGGAAAGCACAGATACGCAGTATTTT. The encoded protein is CASSYSRVSLRESTDTQYF.

The chain joins TRBV5-1 to TRBJ2-3; either TRBD1 or TRBD2 may fit D (5 bases each). The germline V gene encodes CDR1 SGHRS and CDR2 YFSETQ. The CDR3 spans 15 residues. Trimming took off 4 bases at V and 9 bases at J, with 21 bases between the two ends. The CDR3 bases are TGCGCCAGCAGCCAACGGGACCCAACATTGGGAACGCAGTATTTT. It specifies CASSQRDPTLGTQYF.

This clonotype was counted between two and nine times. This chain joins TRBV7-6 and TRBJ1-6; a possible D gene is TRBD1 (6 bases). V was cut by 5 bases and J by 5 bases, with 13 bases left in between. This CDR3 is built from 15 residues. Germline CDR1 SGHVS, CDR2 FNYEAQ. CDR3 nucleotides: TGTGCCAGCAGCCTGGGGGGGGGCGATAATTCACCCCTCCACTTT. This encodes CASSLGGGDNSPLHF.

In its sample, this clonotype was seen a few times. V usage is TRBV4-1 and J usage is TRBJ2-3; a weak D match, TRBD1 (5 bases). CDR1 is MGHRA and CDR2 is YSYEKL in the germline V gene. The V gene lost 2 bases and the J gene lost 1 base, with 16 bases spanning the gap. The CDR3 covers 17 residues. CDR3 sequence: CASSQLRGQGGTDTQYF. The CDR3 region has the DNA TGCGCCAGCAGCCAACTTCGCGGTCAGGGTGGCACAGATACGCAGTATTTT.

There are a few counts of this clonotype. This rearrangement joins TRBV4-2 to TRBJ1-2; D is uncertain. The V end lost 0 bases, the J end lost 5 bases, and 10 bases lay between the germline ends. This CDR3 contains 14 residues. Germline CDR1 LGHNA, CDR2 YNFKEQ. The CDR3 loop is CASSQDSGLYGYTF. CDR3 nucleotide sequence: TGTGCCAGCAGCCAAGACTCGGGCTTATATGGCTACACCTTC.

This clonotype appeared a few times. V and J are TRBV6-4 and TRBJ2-7; weak D call: TRBD2 (6 bases). V lost 8 bases to trimming and J lost 2 bases, with 13 bases between them. The CDR3 has 13 residues. Germline V gene data show CDR1 as MRHNA and CDR2 as SNTAGT. CDR3 sequence (DNA): TGTGCCAGCGGCGGGACTCAGCCCTACGAGCAGTACTTC. Residues: CASGGTQPYEQYF.

This clonotype has a single count. The rearrangement links TRBV19 to TRBJ2-7; either TRBD1 or TRBD2 may fit D (5 bases each). The CDR3 runs 13 residues. Trimming pared 8 bases from V and 7 bases from J, leaving 18 bases between. The V gene's germline CDR1 is LNHDA and CDR2 SQIVND (reference sequence). The CDR3 region is CASGPGPPEEQYF. The CDR3 region has the DNA TGTGCCAGTGGACCGGGACCACCTGAAGAGCAGTACTTC.

This clonotype was detected only a few times. The rearrangement links TRBV7-2 to TRBJ2-7, with 7 positions matching TRBD2. V lost 1 base to trimming and J lost 3 bases; unmatched junction nucleotides: 9. CDR3 length: 16 amino acids. Germline CDR1 and CDR2: SGHTA and FQGNSA. In DNA, the CDR3 is TGTGCCAGCAGCTTAGATCGGGGGGTGGACCTCTACGAGCAGTACTTC. It is translated as CASSLDRGVDLYEQYF.

The chain is built from TRBV20-1 and TRBJ1-1; possibly TRBD1 for D (5 bases). Germline V gene lookup returns CDR1 DFQATT and CDR2 SNEGSKA (reference sequence). The CDR3 runs to 15 residues. Trimming cost V 5 bases and J 1 base, with 17 bases left between them. The CDR3 nucleotides are TGCAGTGCTCGGAGCCAAACAGGTACGAACACTGAAGCTTTCTTT. It specifies CSARSQTGTNTEAFF.

J is TRBJ1-1 and V is TRBV29-1; a possible D gene is TRBD1 (5 bases). Trimming stripped 4 bases from V and 3 bases from J, with 9 bases between. The germline V gene has CDR1 SQVTM and CDR2 ANQGSEA. This CDR3 spans 12 amino acids. The CDR3 DNA is TGCAGCGTTGTTGGAGGGGACACTGAAGCTTTCTTT. This sequence encodes CSVVGGDTEAFF.